Listed below are T cell receptor beta chains from one sample, sequenced in a study of shared clonotypes between healthy human individuals. Profiling relied on immunoSEQ multiplex PCR, and the TCRdb table lists in-frame clones only, not all of them. Of 2 million to 3 million clones detected, roughly 92% appear once; the ten largest clones hold roughly 0.14%. Sequenced material: naive CD4+ T cells sorted from blood. Receptors were obtained from a man younger than 35 in good health. CDR3s include the opening cysteine and the closing phenylalanine or tryptophan. A D gene is named only where the DNA matches it firmly. Clone size is not always given. Where it is, it says once, few, many or a class for expanded clones.

v_call	j_call	d_call	clone_size	cdr3_nt	cdr3_aa
TRBV18	TRBJ1-2	NA	NA	TGTGCCAGCTCACCACCGGGACTTAACTATGGCTACACCTTC	CASSPPGLNYGYTF
TRBV5-6	TRBJ1-5	NA	few	TGTGCCAGCAGCTTGGGCAGGTACAATCAGCCCCAGCATTTT	CASSLGRYNQPQHF
TRBV20-1	TRBJ2-3	NA	NA	TGCAGTCCCGAGCCAGATACGCAGTATTTT	CSPEPDTQYF
TRBV19	TRBJ1-4	NA	NA	TGTGCCAGTAGTATCCTCGGAGAAAAACTGTTTTTT	CASSILGEKLFF
TRBV28	TRBJ2-2	NA	NA	TGTGCCAGCAGTTTATGGGTATCGGGTCAGGGCGCGAACACCGGGGAGCTGTTTTTT	CASSLWVSGQGANTGELFF
TRBV7-9	TRBJ1-2	TRBD1	NA	TGTGCCAGCAGCCGAACAGGGGGGGATGGCTACACCTTC	CASSRTGGDGYTF
TRBV10-1	TRBJ2-7	TRBD1	NA	TGCACCAGCACCGGTAGGGACAGGCAGACTTCCTACGAGCAGTACTTC	CTSTGRDRQTSYEQYF
TRBV5-1	TRBJ2-3	NA	NA	TGCGCCAGCAGGACTGGGTCCACAGGGATCACAGATACGCAGTATTTT	CASRTGSTGITDTQYF
TRBV15	TRBJ2-2	NA	NA	TGTGCCACCAGCAGGGCTGACTTGGGGACCTCAACTGGGGAGCTGTTTTTT	CATSRADLGTSTGELFF
TRBV30	TRBJ2-2	NA	NA	TGTGCCTGGAGTGTAGGCGGGTCCCTGACCGGGGAGCTGTTTTTT	CAWSVGGSLTGELFF
TRBV27	TRBJ1-1	NA	NA	TGTGCCAGCAGTTTCCCAGGGGCAAAAGCTTTCTTT	CASSFPGAKAFF
TRBV5-1	TRBJ1-3	TRBD1	once	TGCGCCAGCAGCTTACTGGACAGGGGTGTTGGAAACACCATATATTTT	CASSLLDRGVGNTIYF
TRBV30	TRBJ1-2	TRBD1	NA	TGTGCCTGTTCCCCGACAGGGGGGGGACCTACCGACTATGGCTACACCTTC	CACSPTGGGPTDYGYTF
TRBV2	TRBJ2-1	NA	NA	TGTGCCAGCAGTTCCTCGGGTAGCTCCTACAATGAGCAGTTCTTC	CASSSSGSSYNEQFF
TRBV6-4	TRBJ1-1	NA	NA	TGTGCCAGCAGTGACTACGTGAGGGGCTTGAACACTGAAGCTTTCTTT	CASSDYVRGLNTEAFF
TRBV6-5	TRBJ1-2	TRBD1	NA	TGTGCCAGCAGTTACCCTACAGGGGGCTATGGCTACACCTTC	CASSYPTGGYGYTF
TRBV4-1	TRBJ1-1	TRBD1	NA	TGCGCCAGCAGCCACGTACTACGACGGACAGGCGAGAACACTGAAGCTTTCTTT	CASSHVLRRTGENTEAFF
TRBV10-3	TRBJ1-4	NA	NA	TGTGCCATCAGTGACCAGGGAAAACTGTTTTTT	CAISDQGKLFF
TRBV2	TRBJ1-1	NA	NA	TGTGCCAGCGGGTGGCAGCCGAACACTGAAGCTTTCTTT	CASGWQPNTEAFF
TRBV10-3	TRBJ2-7	NA	once	TGTGCCATCAGTGCTGACCGTGGGGCCTACGAGCAGTACTTC	CAISADRGAYEQYF
TRBV7-9	TRBJ1-3	NA	NA	TGTGCCAGCAGCCACGGAGACATGACGAACACCATATATTTT	CASSHGDMTNTIYF
TRBV7-9	TRBJ1-1	NA	few	TGTGCCAGCAGCGTTAGGACAGTGAACACTGAAGCTTTCTTT	CASSVRTVNTEAFF
TRBV5-6	TRBJ2-3	TRBD2	NA	TGTGCCAGCAACACCCTCGGGGGGACTTTCACAGATACGCAGTATTTT	CASNTLGGTFTDTQYF
TRBV19	TRBJ2-7	TRBD1	NA	TGTGCCAGTAGTACGGGACAGAGTGTACGAGAGCAGTACTTC	CASSTGQSVREQYF
TRBV6-1	TRBJ1-4	TRBD1	NA	TGTGCCAGCAGTGACTTGACAGGGAACGAAAAACTGTTTTTT	CASSDLTGNEKLFF
TRBV14	TRBJ1-1	TRBD1	NA	TGTGCCAGCAGCCAAGATCTAGGGACAGGGGTGAACACTGAAGCTTTCTTT	CASSQDLGTGVNTEAFF
TRBV6-1	TRBJ2-3	NA	NA	TGTGCCAGCAGTGAAGGGGGGTTGGGAACAGATACGCAGTATTTT	CASSEGGLGTDTQYF
TRBV7-2	TRBJ2-1	NA	NA	TGTGCCAGCAGCTTACTAGGGAATAATGAGCAGTTCTTC	CASSLLGNNEQFF
TRBV29-1	TRBJ1-5	TRBD1	NA	TGCAGCGTCCTTGGACAGGACAATCAGCCCCAGCATTTT	CSVLGQDNQPQHF
TRBV10-2	TRBJ1-6	NA	NA	TGCGCCAGCAGGCGCGATCCACAGGGTAAATCACCCCTCCACTTT	CASRRDPQGKSPLHF
TRBV4-1	TRBJ2-1	TRBD2	once	TGCGCCAGCAGCCAACTCACCGGGACTAGCGGGAACAATGAGCAGTTCTTC	CASSQLTGTSGNNEQFF
TRBV29-1	TRBJ1-1	NA	few	TGCAGCGTTGAACGGCAGATGAACACTGAAGCTTTCTTT	CSVERQMNTEAFF
TRBV6-1	TRBJ2-1	NA	NA	TGTGCCAGCAGTGAAGCAGGTGCCTCCTACAATGAGCAGTTCTTC	CASSEAGASYNEQFF
TRBV19	TRBJ2-7	NA	NA	TGTGCCAGAACACCCCTTGGCGGGAAACACGAGCAGTACTTC	CARTPLGGKHEQYF
TRBV6-1	TRBJ1-4	NA	NA	TGTGCCAGCAGTGGTGGTAGGGTAAGAGGAGTTAATGAAAAACTGTTTTTT	CASSGGRVRGVNEKLFF
TRBV10-2	TRBJ2-3	NA	once	TGCGCCAGCACATTGCAGAGCACAGATACGCAGTATTTT	CASTLQSTDTQYF
TRBV6-5	TRBJ1-2	NA	once	TGTGCCAGCAGTTACACGGGTAACTATGGCTACACCTTC	CASSYTGNYGYTF
TRBV5-1	TRBJ2-7	TRBD2	NA	TGCGCCAGCAGCTTGGAGGGACTAGTCTACGAGCAGTACTTC	CASSLEGLVYEQYF
TRBV11-2	TRBJ2-5	NA	once	TGTGCCAGCAGCTCTCAGAAACTAATTGGCTTGGGGCAAGAGACCCAGTACTTC	CASSSQKLIGLGQETQYF
TRBV2	TRBJ1-4	NA	NA	TGTGCCAGCAGACGACAGGTTAATGAAAAACTGTTTTTT	CASRRQVNEKLFF
TRBV5-1	TRBJ1-4	NA	NA	TGCGCCAGCAGCCCAAGGGCAGCAACTAATGAAAAACTGTTTTTT	CASSPRAATNEKLFF
TRBV10-2	TRBJ2-7	TRBD2	NA	TGCGCCAGCAGTGATGCGGGAGGGCCCGGGTACGAGCAGTACTTC	CASSDAGGPGYEQYF
TRBV6-5	TRBJ2-5	NA	NA	TGTGCCAGCAGCCGAAAAGAGACCCAGTACTTC	CASSRKETQYF
TRBV11-3	TRBJ2-1	TRBD1	NA	TGTGCCAGCAGCCCCTCGGTAGCCCCGGGACAGGGGGTCAATGAGCAGTTCTTC	CASSPSVAPGQGVNEQFF
TRBV30	TRBJ1-1	NA	few	TGTGCCTGGAGTGTACAGAGAAAAGCTTTCTTT	CAWSVQRKAFF
TRBV7-3	TRBJ2-2	NA	NA	TGTGCCAGCAGCTTAACCGAGTTCCCCGGGGAGCTGTTTTTT	CASSLTEFPGELFF
TRBV5-1	TRBJ2-4	TRBD1	NA	TGCGCCAGCAGCTCCCGGGACAGGGAAAACATTCAGTACTTC	CASSSRDRENIQYF
TRBV7-2	TRBJ2-1	TRBD1	once	TGTGCCAGCAGCGAGCGGACAGGGAATGAGCAGTTCTTC	CASSERTGNEQFF
TRBV21-1	TRBJ2-7	NA	NA	TGTGCCAGCAGCAAAAACTATTTTACTGGGGGCTACGAGCAGTACTTC	CASSKNYFTGGYEQYF
TRBV2	TRBJ2-3	TRBD2	NA	TGTGCCAGCAGGCGGACTAGCGTGACAGATACGCAGTATTTT	CASRRTSVTDTQYF
TRBV5-1	TRBJ2-7	TRBD1	NA	TGCGCCAGCGCTCAAGGGACAGGACTGTCCTACGAGCAGTACTTC	CASAQGTGLSYEQYF
TRBV7-2	TRBJ2-3	NA	NA	TGTGCCAGCAGCGTCCGGGACCGAGCAGGGACAGATACGCAGTATTTT	CASSVRDRAGTDTQYF
TRBV6-6	TRBJ1-2	NA	NA	TGTGCCAGCACAGAGGTAGGGGGCTACACCTTC	CASTEVGGYTF
TRBV10-3	TRBJ1-6	TRBD1	NA	TGTGCCATCAACCGGGACAGGGAAAATTCACCCCTCCACTTT	CAINRDRENSPLHF
TRBV18	TRBJ2-3	TRBD1	NA	TGTGCCAGCTCACTTCTTCCGGGACAGGGCACAGATACGCAGTATTTT	CASSLLPGQGTDTQYF
TRBV6-4	TRBJ2-1	NA	NA	TGTGCCAGCAGTGACTCTCGAGCGCGGAATGAGCAGTTCTTC	CASSDSRARNEQFF
TRBV19	TRBJ2-2	TRBD1	NA	TGTGCCAGTAGTCTCCGGGCGGACAGGGGGGCCGGGGAGCTGTTTTTT	CASSLRADRGAGELFF